The T cell receptor beta chain under discussion was sequenced for a study of blood T cell repertoires in COVID-19. In the study overall: Samples representing acute and convalescent COVID-19 were sourced from the United States, Italy and Spain.

This clone was counted a single time. Assay used: immunoSEQ multiplex PCR; TCRdb lists only in-frame clones, some missing. The sample has about 34,000 clones; 90% are singletons. After removal of 0 bases from V and 3 bases from J, the junction contained 17 bases not matched to a gene. Germline V gene data show CDR1 as LGHNA and CDR2 as YNFKEQ. This CDR3 comprises 21 residues. This clonotype was sampled from a man older than 75 with acute or convalescent COVID-19. Material for sequencing was peripheral blood. This chain joins TRBV4-2 and TRBJ2-3, with 11 positions matching TRBD2. In DNA, the CDR3 is TGTGCCAGCAGCCAAGATATTCTAGCGGGGGGAATAAATGATGGGACAGATACGCAGTATTTT. Translating it yields CASSQDILAGGINDGTDTQYF.